Below are 25 T cell receptor beta chains sequenced from a single sample in a study of patients and donors after allogeneic stem cell transplantation. TCRdb redid the calling of the RT-PCR reads with MiXCR, one entry per CDR3 protein. The sample records about 160,000 distinct CDR3 sequences, approximately 28% being singletons. Sequencing was performed on blood, either unsorted or a sorted T cell fraction (not recorded which). These TCRs come from a human donor who was either an allogeneic HSCT recipient or a stem cell or donor lymphocyte infusion donor (not recorded which). It is not recorded whose cells these are; they may come from a transplant donor.

This clonotype was detected ten times or more. The CDR3, as DNA: TGCAGCGTTGTGTCGGAGCCGCGAGGCTACACCTTC. It yields the protein CSVVSEPRGYTF. V gene TRBV29-1 combines with J gene TRBJ1-2; D ambiguous. The CDR3 covers 12 residues. Germline loops: CDR1 SQVTM, CDR2 ANQGSEA. V was cut by 4 bases and J by 8 bases, with 14 bases left in between. The variable domain in full, with the rest retrieved from reference TRBV29-1 and TRBJ1-2, is SAVISQKPSRDICQRGTSLTIQCQVDSQVTMMFWYRQQPGQSLTLIATANQGSEATYESGFVIDKFPISRPNLTFSTLTVSNMSPEDSSIYLCSVVSEPRGYTFGSGTRLTVV.

This rearrangement joins TRBV18 to TRBJ2-4, with a possible D match to TRBD2 (6 bases). The CDR3 is 17 residues long. Trimming left V 1 base short and J 0 bases short, with 13 bases between. Germline loops: CDR1 KGHSH, CDR2 LQKENI. CDR3 nucleotide sequence: TGTGCCAGCTCACCACTCGGAGGCGGGGTAGCCAAAAACATTCAGTACTTC. As protein: CASSPLGGGVAKNIQYF. The complete variable domain, with remaining parts taken from reference TRBV18 and TRBJ2-4, reads NAGVMQNPRHLVRRRGQEARLRCSPMKGHSHVYWYRQLPEEGLKFMVYLQKENIIDESGMPKERFSAEFPKEGPSILRIQQVVRGDSAAYFCASSPLGGGVAKNIQYFGAGTRLSVL.

This clonotype turned up a few times. V is TRBV7-9 and J is TRBJ1-5; D not certain. Germline CDR1 is SEHNR and CDR2 is FQNEAQ (reference sequence). The CDR3 covers 17 residues. With 2 bases removed from V and 3 bases from J, the gap between germline ends came to 17 bases. CDR3 protein: CASSLSSGVRDNQPQHF. DNA of the CDR3: TGTGCCAGCAGCTTAAGTTCCGGGGTTCGTGACAATCAGCCCCAGCATTTT.

The V call is TRBV15, the J call TRBJ2-1, with unresolved D. V was shortened by 3 bases and J by 2 bases, with 11 bases between the two germline ends. The CDR3 sequence is 15 residues long. Germline CDR1 and CDR2: LNHNV and YYDKDF (reference sequence). CDR3 bases: TGTGCCACCAGCAGTCGCAGTACAACCTACAATGAGCAGTTCTTC. This codes for CATSSRSTTYNEQFF. Full variable domain (remainder filled in from reference TRBV15 and TRBJ2-1): DAMVIQNPRYQVTQFGKPVTLSCSQTLNHNVMYWYQQKSSQAPKLLFHYYDKDFNNEADTPDNFQSRRPNTSFCFLDIRSPGLGDTAMYLCATSSRSTTYNEQFFGPGTRLTVL.

This clonotype has a handful of counts. The rearrangement joins TRBV10-3 to TRBJ2-7, with D unclear. The germline V and J ends were trimmed by 4 bases and 6 bases, with 7 bases remaining between them. Germline values: CDR1 ENHRY, CDR2 SYGVKD. This CDR3 comprises 11 residues. The CDR3 coding sequence is TGTGCCATCAGTGTTAGCTCCGAGCAGTACTTC. This translates into CAISVSSEQYF.

This clonotype was counted only a few times. The rearrangement uses TRBV21-1 and TRBJ1-2. TRBV21-1 has pseudogene status. CDR3 length: 17 residues. The CDR3 protein is CASSKGVSVTSNYGYTF. The DNA for the CDR3 is TGTGCCAGCAGCAAAGGGGTATCCGTTACTTCTAACTATGGCTACACCTTC.

V and J are TRBV5-1 and TRBJ2-1; 9 nucleotides align to TRBD1. Unmatched junction bases numbered 3, after V lost 2 bases and J lost 3 bases. Germline V gene lookup returns CDR1 SGHRS and CDR2 YFSETQ. This CDR3 contains 15 residues. The CDR3 DNA reads as TGCGCCAGCAGCTTTAGACAGGGGGTCTACAATGAGCAGTTCTTC. Translation: CASSFRQGVYNEQFF.

This clonotype was recorded many times. This sequence joins TRBV5-5 and TRBJ1-2; TRBD1 is a possible D gene (5 bases). The CDR3 spans 12 residues. Germline V CDR1 and CDR2: SGHKS, YYEKEE (reference sequence). V was clipped by 4 bases and J by 3 bases, with 7 bases between them. The CDR3 nucleotides read TGTGCCAGCAGCCAGGGTGACTATGGCTACACCTTC. This encodes CASSQGDYGYTF.

The chain links TRBV18 to TRBJ2-3; D possibly matches TRBD1 or TRBD2 (5 bases each). The CDR3 sequence is 14 residues long. The germline gives CDR1 KGHSH, CDR2 LQKENI. The V end lost 1 base, the J end lost 3 bases, and 8 bases lay between the germline ends. The CDR3 loop reads CASSPQWGTDTQYF. The CDR3 bases are TGTGCCAGCTCACCACAGTGGGGGACAGATACGCAGTATTTT.

This clonotype came up a few times. The V and J genes are TRBV3-1 and TRBJ2-7, with TRBD2 matching 8 bases. V shed 2 bases, J shed 0 bases, and the junction held 3 bases outside the gene matches. This CDR3 contains 15 residues. Germline V gene lookup returns CDR1 LGHDT and CDR2 YNNKEL (reference sequence). CDR3 residues: CASSQQLAVSYEQYF. The CDR3 coding sequence is TGTGCCAGCAGCCAACAACTAGCGGTCTCCTACGAGCAGTACTTC.

This sequence joins TRBV5-5 and TRBJ2-1, with 10 bases aligning to TRBD1. The CDR3 is 13 amino acids. The germline gives CDR1 SGHKS, CDR2 YYEKEE (reference sequence). V lost 4 bases and J lost 7; bases outside the gene matches: 2. CDR3 sequence: CASSPGQGNEQFF. CDR3 in DNA: TGTGCCAGCAGCCCGGGACAGGGGAATGAGCAGTTCTTC. The full variable domain, completed using reference TRBV5-5 and TRBJ2-1, is DAGVTQSPTHLIKTRGQQVTLRCSPISGHKSVSWYQQVLGQGPQFIFQYYEKEERGRGNFPDRFSARQFPNYSSELNVNALLLGDSALYLCASSPGQGNEQFFGPGTRLTVL.

This clonotype has just a few counts. This chain uses TRBV28 with TRBJ2-7, with unresolved D. The V gene's germline CDR1 is MDHEN and CDR2 SYDVKM. With 3 bases removed from V and 6 bases from J, the gap between germline ends came to 15 bases. The CDR3 runs to 14 residues. CDR3 sequence (DNA): TGTGCCAGCAGTTTGCGGTCCCTGCTCTCCGAGCAGTACTTC. The encoded protein is CASSLRSLLSEQYF.

This clonotype was detected a few times. The chain uses TRBV4-3 and TRBJ2-7; D unresolved. This CDR3 is 14 amino acids long. Germline assignment: CDR1 LGHNA and CDR2 YSLEER. The V and J ends lost 0 bases and 3 bases respectively, with 9 bases between them. The CDR3 region is CASSQEIRLYEQYF. The DNA for the CDR3 is TGCGCCAGCAGCCAAGAAATTCGCCTCTACGAGCAGTACTTC.

This clonotype has just a few counts. Mismatch with germline at one junction end may stem from a read error. The chain joins TRBV7-7 to TRBJ2-5, with D possibly matching TRBD1 (5 bases). CDR1 and CDR2 from the germline V gene are SSHAT and FNYEAQ (reference sequence). This CDR3 region has 14 residues. Here the CDR3 DNA reads TGTGCTAGCAGCTTTGGGCCTAGGGGAGAGACCCAGTACTTC. It specifies CASSFGPRGETQYF.

The CDR3 DNA follows: TGTGCCAGCAGTTACACTCACCGCTCCTACGAGCAGTACTTC. Its protein product is CASSYTHRSYEQYF. The chain is built from TRBV6-2 or TRBV6-3 and TRBJ2-7; D is undetermined. The CDR3 runs to 14 residues. CDR1 and CDR2 from the germline V gene are MNHEY and SVGEGT. Trimming cost V 2 bases and J 0 bases, with 8 bases left between them.

The CDR3 loop reads CASSFGTLYEQYF. In DNA, the CDR3 is TGTGCCAGCAGCTTTGGCACCTTATACGAGCAGTACTTC. The chain uses TRBV5-6 and TRBJ2-7; D remains unclear. The germline V gene encodes CDR1 SGHDT and CDR2 YYEEEE. V lost 2 bases and J 4 bases, leaving 10 bases between the germline ends. The CDR3 runs to 13 residues.

This clonotype appeared many times. V is TRBV27 and J is TRBJ1-1, with D unclear. The germline gives CDR1 MNHEY, CDR2 SMNVEV (reference sequence). This CDR3 is 15 amino acids long. Deletions cut 0 bases from V and 6 bases from J, with 14 bases between. CDR3 residues: CASSLSGYVFAEAFF. The CDR3 region has the DNA TGTGCCAGCAGTTTATCAGGGTATGTTTTTGCTGAAGCTTTCTTT.

In its sample, this clonotype was seen many times. V usage is TRBV10-3 and J usage is TRBJ2-1; possible D gene TRBD1, 5 bases. The CDR3 sequence is 15 residues long. V lost 7 bases to trimming and J lost 0 bases, with 13 bases between them. Germline lookup yields CDR1 ENHRY and CDR2 SYGVKD. CDR3: CAITPGSSSYNEQFF. The CDR3 nucleotides are TGTGCCATCACCCCAGGGTCGAGCTCCTACAATGAGCAGTTCTTC.

The CDR3 here is CASSKVAVARQETQYF. CDR3 in DNA: TGTGCCAGCAGCAAAGTCGCGGTCGCACGACAAGAGACCCAGTACTTC. The rearrangement links TRBV21-1 to TRBJ2-5. TRBV21-1 is shown as a pseudogene. This CDR3 contains 16 residues.

This clonotype has only a few counts. This rearrangement joins TRBV12-3 or TRBV12-4 to TRBJ1-3; TRBD1 aligns across 7 bases. The CDR3 covers 16 residues. Trimming cost V 5 bases and J 2 bases; bases outside gene matches: 9. CDR3 amino acids: CASSINGQGAGNTIYF. CDR3 DNA: TGTGCCAGCAGTATAAACGGGCAGGGGGCTGGAAACACCATATATTTT.

This clonotype was seen more than once but under ten times. V and J are TRBV30 and TRBJ2-3; no reliable D call. V shed 1 base and J shed 6 bases, with 5 bases lying between them. CDR1 is GTSNPN, CDR2 SVGIG, per germline (reference sequence). The CDR3 extends over 11 amino acids. In nucleotides, the CDR3 is TGTGCCTGGAGTGGGGGTGATACGCAGTATTTT. Its protein product is CAWSGGDTQYF.

This chain joins TRBV3-1 and TRBJ2-2; D uncertain. There are 14 residues in the CDR3. V gave up 3 bases and J gave up 2 bases, with 7 bases separating them. Per germline, CDR1 LGHDT and CDR2 YNNKEL (reference sequence). CDR3 nucleotide sequence: TGTGCCAGCAGCCAGGACCTCAACACCGGGGAGCTGTTTTTT. Amino acids: CASSQDLNTGELFF.

The CDR3, as DNA: TGTGCCACCTGGCATTTTGGGGGGGGGCGAAGGACTGAAGCTTTCTTT. The encoded protein is CATWHFGGGRRTEAFF. The V call is TRBV27, the J call TRBJ1-1, with a tentative D call TRBD1 (6 bases). Trimming removed 10 bases at V and 5 bases at J, with 26 bases between. CDR1 MNHEY and CDR2 SMNVEV come from the germline V gene (reference sequence). The CDR3 contains 16 residues.

This clonotype was counted ten times or more. The V call is TRBV20-1, the J call TRBJ1-1; D gene unclear. V was cut by 5 bases and J by 4 bases, with 14 bases left in between. The length of the CDR3 is 13 residues. Germline-derived CDR1 and CDR2 are DFQATT and SNEGSKA (reference sequence). The CDR3: CSASIGERTEAFF. The CDR3, as DNA: TGCAGTGCTTCTATCGGGGAACGCACTGAAGCTTTCTTT.

V is TRBV29-1 and J is TRBJ2-1; D is uncertain. Germline V gene sequence: CDR1 SQVTM, CDR2 ANQGSEA. With 6 bases removed from V and 14 bases from J, the gap between germline ends came to 20 bases. This CDR3 comprises 12 residues. Written as DNA, the CDR3 is TGCAGCGTAGACCACTTAGGGAAGGCGGAGTTCTTC. This gives the protein CSVDHLGKAEFF.